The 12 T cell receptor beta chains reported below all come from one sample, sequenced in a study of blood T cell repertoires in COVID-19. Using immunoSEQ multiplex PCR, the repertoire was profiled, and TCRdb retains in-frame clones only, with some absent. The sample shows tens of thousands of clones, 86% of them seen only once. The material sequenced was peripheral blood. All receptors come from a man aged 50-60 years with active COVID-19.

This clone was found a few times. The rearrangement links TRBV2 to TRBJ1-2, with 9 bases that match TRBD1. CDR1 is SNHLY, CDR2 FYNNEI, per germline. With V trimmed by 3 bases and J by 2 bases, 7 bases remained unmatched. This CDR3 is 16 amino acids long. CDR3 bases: TGTGCCAGCAGTGACGGGACAGGGACCGTCAACTATGGCTACACCTTC. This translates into CASSDGTGTVNYGYTF.

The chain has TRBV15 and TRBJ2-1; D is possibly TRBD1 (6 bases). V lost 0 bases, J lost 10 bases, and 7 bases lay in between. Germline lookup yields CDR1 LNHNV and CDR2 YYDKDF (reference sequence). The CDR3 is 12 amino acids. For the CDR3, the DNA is TGTGCCACCAGCAGAGAACAGGGAGAGCAGTTCTTC. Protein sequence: CATSREQGEQFF. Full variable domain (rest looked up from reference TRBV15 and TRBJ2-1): DAMVIQNPRYQVTQFGKPVTLSCSQTLNHNVMYWYQQKSSQAPKLLFHYYDKDFNNEADTPDNFQSRRPNTSFCFLDIRSPGLGDTAMYLCATSREQGEQFFGPGTRLTVL.

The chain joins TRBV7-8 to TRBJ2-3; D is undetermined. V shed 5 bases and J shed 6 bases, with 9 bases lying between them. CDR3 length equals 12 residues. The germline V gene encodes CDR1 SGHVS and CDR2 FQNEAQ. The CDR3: CASSPGSDTQYF. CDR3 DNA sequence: TGTGCCAGCAGCCCCGGTTCTGATACGCAGTATTTT.

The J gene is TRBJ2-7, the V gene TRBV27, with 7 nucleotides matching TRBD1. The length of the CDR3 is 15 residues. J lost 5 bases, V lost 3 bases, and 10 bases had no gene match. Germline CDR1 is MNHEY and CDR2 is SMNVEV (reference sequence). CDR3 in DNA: TGTGCCAGCAGTTTCCTCTCAGACAGGGCTAACGAGCAGTACTTC. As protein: CASSFLSDRANEQYF.

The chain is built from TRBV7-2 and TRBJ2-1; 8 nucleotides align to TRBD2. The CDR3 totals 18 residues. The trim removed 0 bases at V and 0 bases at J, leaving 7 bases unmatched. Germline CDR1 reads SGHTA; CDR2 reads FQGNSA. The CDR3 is CASSLALGGGSSYNEQFF. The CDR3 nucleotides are TGTGCCAGCAGCTTAGCGCTCGGCGGGGGGAGCTCCTACAATGAGCAGTTCTTC.

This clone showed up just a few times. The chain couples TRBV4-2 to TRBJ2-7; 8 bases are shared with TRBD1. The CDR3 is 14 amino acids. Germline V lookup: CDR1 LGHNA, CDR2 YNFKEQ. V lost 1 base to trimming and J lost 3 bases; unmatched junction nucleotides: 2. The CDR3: CASSQVDRDYEQYF. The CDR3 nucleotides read TGTGCCAGCAGCCAAGTGGACAGGGACTACGAGCAGTACTTC.

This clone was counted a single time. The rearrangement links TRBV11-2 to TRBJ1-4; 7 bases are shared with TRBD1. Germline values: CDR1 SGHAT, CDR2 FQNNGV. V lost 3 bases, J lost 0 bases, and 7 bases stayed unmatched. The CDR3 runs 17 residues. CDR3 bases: TGTGCCAGCAGCTTCGGGGGACAGACCACAACTAATGAAAAACTGTTTTTT. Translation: CASSFGGQTTTNEKLFF.

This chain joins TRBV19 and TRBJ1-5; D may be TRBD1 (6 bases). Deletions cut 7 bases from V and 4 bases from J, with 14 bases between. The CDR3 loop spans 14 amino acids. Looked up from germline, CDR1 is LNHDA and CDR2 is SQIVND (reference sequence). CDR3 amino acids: CASTYGRGNQPQHF. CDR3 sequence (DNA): TGTGCCAGTACCTACGGCAGGGGAAATCAGCCCCAGCATTTT.

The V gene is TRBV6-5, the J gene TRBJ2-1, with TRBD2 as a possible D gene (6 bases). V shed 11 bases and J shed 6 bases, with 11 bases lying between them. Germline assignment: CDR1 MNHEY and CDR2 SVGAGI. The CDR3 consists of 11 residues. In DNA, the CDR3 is TGTGCCGAGCTAGCGCCCAATGAGCAGTTCTTC. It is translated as CAELAPNEQFF.

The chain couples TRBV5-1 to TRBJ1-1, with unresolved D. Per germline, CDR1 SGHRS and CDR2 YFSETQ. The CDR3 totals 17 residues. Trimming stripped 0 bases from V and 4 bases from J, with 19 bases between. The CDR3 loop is CASSLVGLPARVTEAFF. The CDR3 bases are TGCGCCAGCAGCTTGGTTGGGTTGCCAGCGCGGGTCACTGAAGCTTTCTTT.

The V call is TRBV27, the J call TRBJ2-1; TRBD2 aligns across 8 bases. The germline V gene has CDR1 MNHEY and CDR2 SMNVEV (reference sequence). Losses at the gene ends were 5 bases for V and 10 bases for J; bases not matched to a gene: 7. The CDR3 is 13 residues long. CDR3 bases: TGTGCCAGCAGTATAGCGGGACTCCCAGAGCAGTTCTTC. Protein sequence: CASSIAGLPEQFF.

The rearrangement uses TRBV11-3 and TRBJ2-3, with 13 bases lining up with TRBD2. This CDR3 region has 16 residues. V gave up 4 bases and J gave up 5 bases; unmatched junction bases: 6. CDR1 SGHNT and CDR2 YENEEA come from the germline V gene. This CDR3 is CASSSGLAGVEDTQYF. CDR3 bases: TGTGCCAGCAGCTCCGGACTAGCGGGAGTGGAAGATACGCAGTATTTT.